This T cell receptor beta chain was identified during a study of identical twins. V was pared by 5 bases and J by 2 bases, with 3 bases between. Germline lookup yields CDR1 DFQATT and CDR2 SNEGSKA (reference sequence). This CDR3 comprises 11 residues. In its sample, this clonotype was seen many times. Its cognate antigen is unknown. Template switching, a step in the protocol, added a universal primer site, and cDNA carried unique molecular identifiers. TCRdb itself ran the 5' RACE reads through MiXCR, one entry per CDR3 protein. The sample consists of hundreds of thousands of distinct CDR3 sequences, approximately 6.1% of them appearing once. Findings and limits, study-wide: One should note that invariant MAIT and iNKT cells could partly confound zero-insertion analyses.

The specimen was naive T cells sorted from blood. The sequence derives from a man aged 18 to 35 in good health. J is TRBJ2-2 and V is TRBV20-1; D is undetermined. Here the CDR3 DNA reads TGCAGTGCTGAAAACACCGGGGAGCTGTTTTTT. Translating gives CSAENTGELFF.